This TCR beta chain comes out of a study of blood T cells in healthy people across ages (dated by TCRdb to about 2015). A note on the overall study: In model experiments, template switching captured roughly one uniquely barcoded TCR beta cDNA molecule for every two T cells. To track age-related changes in TCR beta repertoire diversity, the study relied on deep sequencing normalized with unique cDNA molecular identifiers. Donors of different ages were randomly distributed across sequencing lanes to avoid experimental bias. For two donors (one aged 18 to 29 and one aged 80 or older), the study analyzed two additional independent replicas of 1 million unique cDNA reads from the same blood draw. Donors were grouped into four age groups: young (average approximately 15 years), middle-aged (39), aged (approximately 67) and long-lived (around 82).

The paper as a whole reports these results and caveats: Donor CMV infection status was unknown, potentially confounding age-related changes in expanded clonotypes. Compared with the aged group, the long-lived group had more naive CD4+ T cells, fewer expanded clones and increased TCR diversity, a pattern suggesting age selection. There was a strong correlation between observed TCR beta diversity and the percentage of naive T cells measured by flow cytometry. Bulk unsorted PBMC profiling prevented conclusive comparison of naive and antigen-experienced compartments. Observed TCR beta diversity per million T cells fell roughly linearly with age, and a significant reduction was already apparent by age around 39. Estimates of total diversity from one million sequenced T cells were regarded as lower bounds and underestimates.

The cysteine opens and the phenylalanine closes a CDR3 of 19 amino acids. Only the CDR3 region is kept as DNA, spanning 57 bases read in frame from base 1. Unmatched junction bases come to 14, with V trimmed by 8 bases and J by 1 base. Via the germline V gene, CDR1 is MRHNA and CDR2 SNTAGT. Library preparation was by 5' RACE. Sequencing instrument: Illumina HiSeq 2500. A second PCR of about 7 to 12 cycles was run with a J-beta primer mix and a sample-barcoded 5' primer. Each TCR beta cDNA molecule received a unique molecular identifier from a template-switch 5' adaptor carrying 12 random nucleotides. Each sample yielded at least 3 million CDR3-containing paired-end reads. All of the RNA was converted into first-strand cDNA using the Mint cDNA synthesis kit, with a TRBC-specific oligonucleotide serving as the primer. Following uracil-DNA glycosylase treatment, all cDNA underwent a first 18-cycle PCR with the universal primers M1SS and BC2_uni_R. As for the authors' bioinformatics: Each sample was normalized by randomly selecting 1 million high-quality reads, each carrying a distinct molecular identifier. Instead of being binned into consensus sequences, reads with shared molecular identifiers were discarded. MiTCR, set to a Q25 quality threshold and the strictest error-elimination algorithm, was used for CDR3 identification, clonotype clustering and error correction. A nonparametric unseen species model with Euler transformation was used to estimate a lower bound on total TCR beta diversity. TCRdb reprocessed the public reads (quality trimming at Q25 with fastp, clone calling with MiXCR) and kept in-frame beta chains. Duplicate CDR3 protein sequences are folded into a single record with the most common DNA and genes. The V and J calls here are based on TCRdb, not the publication. The sample records just under 750,000 distinct CDR3 sequences, around a fifth of which are singletons. The ten largest account for less than 25% of the sample.

The donors were under 40 Caucasian individuals from Russia, aged roughly 6 to 90 years, who were systemically healthy. Roughly 9.5 milliliters of peripheral blood were drawn from each donor into EDTA-treated Vacutainer tubes. Ficoll-Paque density-gradient centrifugation was used to isolate PBMCs, with at least 6 million obtained per sample. Trizol reagent was used to extract total RNA from PBMCs, with at least 5.5 micrograms per sample. The percentages of naive CD45RAhigh/CD27high T cells were determined by flow cytometry on a PBMC aliquot from every donor. Regarding this clonotype: Its cognate antigen has yet to be identified. No clone much larger than this one lies a single base away; base qualities are absent.

The sequence joins TRBV6-4 to TRBJ2-3; the junction holds 14 bases that match TRBD2. Sequenced material: blood. This clonotype originated in a man in his sixties or seventies in good health. CDR3 loop: CASPSPGLAGVYGTDTQYF. The base sequence is TGTGCCAGCCCCAGCCCGGGACTAGCGGGAGTATATGGCACAGATACGCAGTATTTT.